Sequencing of this T cell receptor (beta chain) was carried out in a study of cytomegalovirus exposure and HLA in healthy donors. Germline CDR1 is SGHNT and CDR2 is YENEEA. Trimming removed 5 bases from V and 8 bases from J, with 19 bases in between. This CDR3 comprises 15 residues. Broader study findings: After further analysis at a later stage, under 20,000 TCR beta sequences were associated with HLA alleles at 0.05 false discovery rate.

Concerning this clone: Its cognate antigen is unknown.

The PCR employed 60 Vbeta primers together with 13 Jbeta primers. Profiling relied on immunoSEQ multiplex PCR, and the TCRdb table lists in-frame clones only, not all of them. The repertoire holds approximately 60,000 clones, with roughly four fifths as singletons. The gene calls are TRBV11-3 and TRBJ2-1; D is possibly TRBD2 (5 bases). This TCR was sampled from a man aged 25 to 40 in good health and CMV-seronegative. The sample taken for sequencing was PBMCs. CDR3 region: CASSRMIGGWDEQFF. CDR3 bases: TGTGCCAGCAGCCGGATGATTGGAGGTTGGGATGAGCAGTTCTTC.